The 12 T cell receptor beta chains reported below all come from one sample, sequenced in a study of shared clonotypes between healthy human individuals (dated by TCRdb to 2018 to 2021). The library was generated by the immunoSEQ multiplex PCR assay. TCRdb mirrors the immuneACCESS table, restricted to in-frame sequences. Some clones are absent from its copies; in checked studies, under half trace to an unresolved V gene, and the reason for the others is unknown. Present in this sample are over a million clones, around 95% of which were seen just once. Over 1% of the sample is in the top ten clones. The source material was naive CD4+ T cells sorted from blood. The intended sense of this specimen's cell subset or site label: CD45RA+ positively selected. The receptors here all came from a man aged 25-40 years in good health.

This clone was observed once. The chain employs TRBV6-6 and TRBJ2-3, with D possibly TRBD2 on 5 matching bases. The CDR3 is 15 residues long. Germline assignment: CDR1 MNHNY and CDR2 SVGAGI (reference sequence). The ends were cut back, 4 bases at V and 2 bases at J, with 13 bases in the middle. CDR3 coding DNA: TGTGCCAGCAGTTCCCCCCGCGGGTACACAGATACGCAGTATTTT. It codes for CASSSPRGYTDTQYF.

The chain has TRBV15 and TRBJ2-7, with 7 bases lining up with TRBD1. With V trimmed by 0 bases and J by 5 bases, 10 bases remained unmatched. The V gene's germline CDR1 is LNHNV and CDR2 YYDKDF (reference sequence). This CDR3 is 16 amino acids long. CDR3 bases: TGTGCCACCAGCAGAGAAAAACAGGGGACACTACACGAGCAGTACTTC. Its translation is CATSREKQGTLHEQYF.

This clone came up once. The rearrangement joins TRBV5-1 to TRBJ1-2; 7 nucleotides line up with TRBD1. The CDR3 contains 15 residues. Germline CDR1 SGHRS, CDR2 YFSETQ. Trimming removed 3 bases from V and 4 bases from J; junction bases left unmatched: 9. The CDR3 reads CASSSTGVWTYGYTF. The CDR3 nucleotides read TGCGCCAGCAGCTCAACAGGGGTTTGGACCTATGGCTACACCTTC.

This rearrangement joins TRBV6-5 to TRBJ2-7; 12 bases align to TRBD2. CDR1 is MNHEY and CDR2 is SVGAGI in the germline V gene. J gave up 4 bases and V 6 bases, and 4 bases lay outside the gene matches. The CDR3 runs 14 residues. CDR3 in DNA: TGTGCCAGCAGAACTAGCGGGGGGCCGTACGAGCAGTACTTC. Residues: CASRTSGGPYEQYF.

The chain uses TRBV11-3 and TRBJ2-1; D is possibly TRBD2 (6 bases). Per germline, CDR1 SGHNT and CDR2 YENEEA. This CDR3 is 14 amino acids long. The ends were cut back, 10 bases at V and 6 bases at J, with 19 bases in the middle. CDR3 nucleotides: TGTGCCACGGGGCCCGGAGGGTTTAGCAATGAGCAGTTCTTC. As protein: CATGPGGFSNEQFF.

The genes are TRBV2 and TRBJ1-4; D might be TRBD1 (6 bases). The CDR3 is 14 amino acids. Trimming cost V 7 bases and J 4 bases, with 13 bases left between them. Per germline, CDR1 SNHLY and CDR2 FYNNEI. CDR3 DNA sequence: TGTGCCAGCACCAAACAGGGAGTTAATGAAAAACTGTTTTTT. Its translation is CASTKQGVNEKLFF. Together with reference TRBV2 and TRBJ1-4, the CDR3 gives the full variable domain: EPEVTQTPSHQVTQMGQEVILRCVPISNHLYFYWYRQILGQKVEFLVSFYNNEISEKSEIFDDQFSVERPDGSNFTLKIRSTKLEDSAMYFCASTKQGVNEKLFFGSGTQLSVL.

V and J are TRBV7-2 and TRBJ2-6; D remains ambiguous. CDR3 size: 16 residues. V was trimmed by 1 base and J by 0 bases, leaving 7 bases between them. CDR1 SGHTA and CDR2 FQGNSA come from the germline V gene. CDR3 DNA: TGTGCCAGCAGCTTAGTTCGGAGCTCTGGGGCCAACGTCCTGACTTTC. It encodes CASSLVRSSGANVLTF.

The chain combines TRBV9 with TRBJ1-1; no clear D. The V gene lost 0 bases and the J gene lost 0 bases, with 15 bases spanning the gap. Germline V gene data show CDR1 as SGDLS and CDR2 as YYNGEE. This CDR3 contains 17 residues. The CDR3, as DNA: TGTGCCAGCAGCGTAGTTCAGGCTCAAGAATTGAACACTGAAGCTTTCTTT. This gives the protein CASSVVQAQELNTEAFF.

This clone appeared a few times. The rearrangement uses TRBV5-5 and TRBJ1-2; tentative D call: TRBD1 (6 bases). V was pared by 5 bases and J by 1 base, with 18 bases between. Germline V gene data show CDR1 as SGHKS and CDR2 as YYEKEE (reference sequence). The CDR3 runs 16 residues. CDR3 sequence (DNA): TGTGCCAGCAGACAAACAACCGGGACATTTAACTATGGCTACACCTTC. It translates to CASRQTTGTFNYGYTF.

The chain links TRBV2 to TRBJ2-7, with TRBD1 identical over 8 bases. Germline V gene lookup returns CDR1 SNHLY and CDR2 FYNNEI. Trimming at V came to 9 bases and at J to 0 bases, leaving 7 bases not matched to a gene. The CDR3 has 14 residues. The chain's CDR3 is CASYPGTGSYEQYF. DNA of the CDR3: TGTGCCAGTTACCCCGGGACAGGCTCCTACGAGCAGTACTTC.

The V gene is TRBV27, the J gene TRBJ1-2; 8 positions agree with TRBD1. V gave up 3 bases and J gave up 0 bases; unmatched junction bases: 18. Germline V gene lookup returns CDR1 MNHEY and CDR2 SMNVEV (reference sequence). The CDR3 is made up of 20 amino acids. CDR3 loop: CASSFKRRRQGLLANYGYTF. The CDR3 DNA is TGTGCCAGCAGTTTTAAGAGGCGGAGACAGGGGCTGCTGGCTAACTATGGCTACACCTTC.

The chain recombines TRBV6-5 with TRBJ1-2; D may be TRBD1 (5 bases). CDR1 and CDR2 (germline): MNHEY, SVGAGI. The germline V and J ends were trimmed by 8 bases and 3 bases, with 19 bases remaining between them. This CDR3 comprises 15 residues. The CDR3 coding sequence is TGTGCCAGCCTAGGCTGGGAAGCCAGGGACTATGGCTACACCTTC. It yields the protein CASLGWEARDYGYTF.